This entry features one T cell receptor beta chain sequence. These data are taken from a study of OX40 agonist ivuxolimab in advanced cancers. Study as a whole: Allowance was made for prior anti-PD-1, anti-PD-L1 or anti-CTLA-4 therapy, and 40% to 45% had some.

Repertoires were generated with immunoSEQ multiplex PCR, while TCRdb's copy carries only in-frame clones and drops some. The sample has about 67,000 clones, 82% seen once. The clonotype comes from an adult with an advanced solid tumor such as melanoma, head and neck, liver or kidney cancer. The sample consisted of CD4+ or CD8+ T cells sorted from blood, taken in a trial of the OX40 agonist ivuxolimab.

CDR3 DNA sequence: TGCGCCAGCAGCTTGGCTGGGGACCCCTCCTACAATGAGCAGTTCTTC. This translates into CASSLAGDPSYNEQFF. This chain connects TRBV5-1 to TRBJ2-1, with D perhaps assigned TRBD1 or TRBD2 (5 bases each). Germline loops: CDR1 SGHRS, CDR2 YFSETQ. V was clipped by 0 bases and J by 0 bases, with 10 bases between them. This CDR3 has 16 amino acids.